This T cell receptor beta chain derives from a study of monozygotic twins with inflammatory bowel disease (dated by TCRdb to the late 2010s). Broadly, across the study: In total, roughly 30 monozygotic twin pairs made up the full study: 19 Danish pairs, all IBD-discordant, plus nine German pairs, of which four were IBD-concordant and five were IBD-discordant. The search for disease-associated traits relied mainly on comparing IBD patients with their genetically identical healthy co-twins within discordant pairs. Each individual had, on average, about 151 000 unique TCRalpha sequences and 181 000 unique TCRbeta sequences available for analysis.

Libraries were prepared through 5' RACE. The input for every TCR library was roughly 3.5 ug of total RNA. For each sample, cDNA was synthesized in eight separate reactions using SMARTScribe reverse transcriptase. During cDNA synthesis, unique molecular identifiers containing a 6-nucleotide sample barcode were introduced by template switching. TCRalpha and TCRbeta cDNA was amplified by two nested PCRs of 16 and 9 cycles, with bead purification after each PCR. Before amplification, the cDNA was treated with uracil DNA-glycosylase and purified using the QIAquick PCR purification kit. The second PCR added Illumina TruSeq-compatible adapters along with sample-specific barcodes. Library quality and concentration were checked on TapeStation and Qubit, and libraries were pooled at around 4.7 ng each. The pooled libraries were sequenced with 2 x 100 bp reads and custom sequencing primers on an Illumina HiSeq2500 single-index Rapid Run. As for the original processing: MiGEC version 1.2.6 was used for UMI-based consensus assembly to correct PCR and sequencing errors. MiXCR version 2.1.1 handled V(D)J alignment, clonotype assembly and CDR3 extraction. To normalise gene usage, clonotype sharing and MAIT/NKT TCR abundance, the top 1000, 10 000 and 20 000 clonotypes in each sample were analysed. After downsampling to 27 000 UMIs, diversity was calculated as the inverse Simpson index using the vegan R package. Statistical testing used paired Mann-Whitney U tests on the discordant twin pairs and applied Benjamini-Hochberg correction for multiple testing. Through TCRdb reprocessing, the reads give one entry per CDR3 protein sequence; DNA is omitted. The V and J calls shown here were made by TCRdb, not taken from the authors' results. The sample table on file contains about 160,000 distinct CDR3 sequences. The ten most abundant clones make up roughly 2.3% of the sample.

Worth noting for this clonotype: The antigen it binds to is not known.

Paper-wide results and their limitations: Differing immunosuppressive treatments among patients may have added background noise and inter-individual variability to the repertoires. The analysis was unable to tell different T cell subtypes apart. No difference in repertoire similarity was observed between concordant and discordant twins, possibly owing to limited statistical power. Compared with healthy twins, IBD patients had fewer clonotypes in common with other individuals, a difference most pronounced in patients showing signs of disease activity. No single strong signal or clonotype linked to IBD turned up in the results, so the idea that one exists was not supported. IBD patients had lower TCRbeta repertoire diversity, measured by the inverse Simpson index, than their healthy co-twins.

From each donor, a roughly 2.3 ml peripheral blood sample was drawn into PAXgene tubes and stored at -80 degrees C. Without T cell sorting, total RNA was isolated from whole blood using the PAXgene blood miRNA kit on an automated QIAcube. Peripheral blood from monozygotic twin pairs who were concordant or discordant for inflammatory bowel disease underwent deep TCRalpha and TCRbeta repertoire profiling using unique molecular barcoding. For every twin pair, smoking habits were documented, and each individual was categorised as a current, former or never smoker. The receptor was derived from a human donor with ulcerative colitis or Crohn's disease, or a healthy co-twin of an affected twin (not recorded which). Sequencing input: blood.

The CDR3 region has the sequence CSVVGSYEQYF. The receptor chain draws on TRBV29-1 and TRBJ2-7. CDR1 and CDR2, per the germline V gene, are SQVTM and ANQGSEA. The CDR3 covers 11 residues, taking in both the cysteine and the phenylalanine. No DNA is given.